This section outlines one T cell receptor beta chain sequence together with its context. Repertoires were generated with immunoSEQ multiplex PCR, while TCRdb's copy carries only in-frame clones and drops some. The profile covers approximately 190,000 clones, with around 80% appearing a single time and 6% to 8.5% taken by the ten largest. This sample was taken from a study of blood T cell repertoires in COVID-19. The sample consisted of peripheral blood. This TCR came from a man in his fifties or sixties with acute or convalescent COVID-19.

As DNA, the CDR3 is TGTGCCAGCACCAAACAGGGAAACACTGAAGCTTTCTTT. Its translation is CASTKQGNTEAFF. This sequence joins TRBV7-9 and TRBJ1-1; TRBD1 is a possible D gene (6 bases). Germline CDR1 is SEHNR and CDR2 is FQNEAQ (reference sequence). V was shortened by 7 bases and J by 2 bases, with 11 bases between the two germline ends. The CDR3 is made up of 13 amino acids.